Listed below are T cell receptor beta chains from one sample, sequenced in a study of identical twins. MiXCR was run by TCRdb on the 5' RACE reads, yielding one entry per CDR3 protein. Of 430,000 or so distinct CDR3 sequences in the sample, roughly 26% were seen once. The same specimen was also included in a second study, on T cells expressing NK-cell markers.

Sequenced input: CD4+ T cells sorted from blood. These receptors originate from a woman under 30 in good health. Each CDR3 is given with its conserved first and last residue. D genes are given only for firm matches. The size of a clone is reported for some rows only, either as once, few or many, or as a class for expanded clones.

size	D	V	J	DNA	CDR3
.	.	TRBV20-1	TRBJ1-5	TGCAGTGCTAGTGGAGTGGGGTGGAATCAGCCCCAGCATTTT	CSASGVGWNQPQHF
many	.	TRBV20-1	TRBJ1-4	TGCAGTGCCGTTGACAGTGCTGAAAAACTGTTTTTT	CSAVDSAEKLFF
few	.	TRBV6-5	TRBJ2-7	TGTGCCAGCAGCAACCCGACGGAGCAGTACTTC	CASSNPTEQYF
.	.	TRBV3-1	TRBJ2-3	TGTGCCAGCAGCCAAGAGCGTTACTTCAGCACAGATACGCAGTATTTT	CASSQERYFSTDTQYF
once	.	TRBV10-3	TRBJ2-1	TGTGCCATCAGTGAGTGGAGGGGATTCCAGCCTCTCACCTACAATGAGCAGTTCTTC	CAISEWRGFQPLTYNEQFF
.	TRBD2	TRBV5-1	TRBJ2-1	TGCGCCAGTTCACGGTCTAGCGGCAATGAGCAGTTCTTC	CASSRSSGNEQFF
once	.	TRBV20-1	TRBJ2-2	TGCAGTGCTAGGGGTGACACCGGGGAGCTGTTTTTT	CSARGDTGELFF
.	TRBD2	TRBV7-2	TRBJ2-1	TGTGCCAGCAGCTTAGCGACTAGCGGGAGGTTATATGAGCAGTTCTTC	CASSLATSGRLYEQFF
.	TRBD1	TRBV4-2	TRBJ2-7	TGTGCCAGCAGCCAAGTAGGACAGGCTATCTCCTACGAGCAGTACTTC	CASSQVGQAISYEQYF
many	.	TRBV10-3	TRBJ2-7	TGTGCCATCAGTGGCGGGACGACCTACGAGCAGTACTTC	CAISGGTTYEQYF
.	TRBD1	TRBV12-3/TRBV12-4	TRBJ2-1	TGCGCCAGCAGAGAGACAGGGGGCCCTAATGAGCAGTTCTTC	CASRETGGPNEQFF
.	TRBD2	TRBV3-1	TRBJ2-1	TGTGCCAGCAGGTGGGCTAGCGGGGGGGGAGGCCAACAGTTCTTC	CASRWASGGGGQQFF
.	.	TRBV20-1	TRBJ1-1	TGCAGTGCTAGAGATATTCCCTACACCGGACCGACATTT	CSARDIPYTGPTF
few	.	TRBV7-3	TRBJ2-1	TGTGCCAGCAGCTTACCGGAGGTCTACAATGAGCAGTTCTTC	CASSLPEVYNEQFF
.	TRBD1	TRBV10-3	TRBJ1-5	TGTGCCATCAGTGAGAGGACAGGGGACAATCAGCCCCAGCATTTT	CAISERTGDNQPQHF
few	.	TRBV29-1	TRBJ2-5	TGCAGCGTCGGGCGGGCGGAAGAGACCCAGTACTTC	CSVGRAEETQYF
.	.	TRBV5-1	TRBJ1-3	TGCGCCAGCAGCTTGGCCGGACGGGGGAGTGGAAACACCATATATTTT	CASSLAGRGSGNTIYF
few	TRBD1	TRBV6-2/TRBV6-3	TRBJ2-1	TGTGCCAGCATCCCGACGGGACAGGGTGGTAGCGAGCAGTTCTTC	CASIPTGQGGSEQFF
many	.	TRBV18	TRBJ2-1	TGTGCCAGCTCACCACCGTGGACAGTTGGCTACAATGAGCAGTTCTTC	CASSPPWTVGYNEQFF
few	.	TRBV11-2	TRBJ2-7	TGTGCCAGCAGCTTAGGAGGGATGAGCGAGCAGTACTTC	CASSLGGMSEQYF
.	TRBD2	TRBV5-1	TRBJ2-1	TGCGCCAGCAGCTTCTCTAGCGGGAGAGATGAGCAGTTCTTC	CASSFSSGRDEQFF
.	.	TRBV12-3/TRBV12-4	TRBJ1-2	TGTGCCAGCAGTTTTGGGGGACGGAACTATGGCTACACCTTC	CASSFGGRNYGYTF
few	.	TRBV7-2	TRBJ2-5	TGTGCCAGCAGCTTAGCGCTCGGACTAAAAGAGACCCAGTACTTC	CASSLALGLKETQYF
.	.	TRBV7-9	TRBJ1-1	TGTGCCAGCAGCTCCCTGTGGGGCACTGAAGCTTTCTTT	CASSSLWGTEAFF
few	.	TRBV12-3/TRBV12-4	TRBJ1-3	TGTGCCAGCAGCAGGATCCTCTCTGGAAACACCATATATTTT	CASSRILSGNTIYF
.	TRBD2	TRBV28	TRBJ2-5	TGTGCCAGCAGCCGCGGGGGAGCAAAGACCCAGTACTTC	CASSRGGAKTQYF
.	.	TRBV7-9	TRBJ2-2	TGTGCCAGCAGCTCCAGGACAGCTACCGGGGAGCTGTTTTTT	CASSSRTATGELFF
few	.	TRBV2	TRBJ2-1	TGTGCCAGCAGTGAATCGGGTTACAGCCACTTCTCCTACAATGAGCAGTTCTTC	CASSESGYSHFSYNEQFF
.	TRBD1	TRBV12-3/TRBV12-4	TRBJ1-6	TGTGCCAGCAGTGGGGGGACAGGGGTAAATTCACCCCTCCACTTT	CASSGGTGVNSPLHF
few	.	TRBV25-1	TRBJ2-5	TGTGCCAGCTGGGAGTCGACGGCGCAAGAGACCCAGTACTTC	CASWESTAQETQYF
.	.	TRBV7-2	TRBJ1-2	TGTGCCAGCAGCTTAGAGGGGGGACGGGAAGGCTACACCTTC	CASSLEGGREGYTF
.	TRBD2	TRBV6-1	TRBJ2-1	TGTGCCAGCAGTCCTAGAGGACTAGCGGGAGTCCATGAGCAGTTCTTC	CASSPRGLAGVHEQFF
few	.	TRBV7-2	TRBJ2-1	TGTGCCAGCAGCTCCCCAGACCCTTACAATGAGCAGTTCTTC	CASSSPDPYNEQFF
.	TRBD2	TRBV20-1	TRBJ2-2	TGCAGTGCCCTCAGACTAGCGGGGGGGCCAGGCGGGGAGCTGTTTTTT	CSALRLAGGPGGELFF
.	.	TRBV5-4	TRBJ1-2	TGTGCCAGCAGCTTGTCGGCGGACTATGGCTACACCTTC	CASSLSADYGYTF
.	TRBD2	TRBV27	TRBJ2-5	TGTGCCAGCAGTTTATCGCGGGGGGCTGGGACCCAGTACTTC	CASSLSRGAGTQYF
few	.	TRBV7-2	TRBJ2-2	TGTGCCAGCAGCTTAGGCGGCAGGACGAACACCGGGGAGCTGTTTTTT	CASSLGGRTNTGELFF